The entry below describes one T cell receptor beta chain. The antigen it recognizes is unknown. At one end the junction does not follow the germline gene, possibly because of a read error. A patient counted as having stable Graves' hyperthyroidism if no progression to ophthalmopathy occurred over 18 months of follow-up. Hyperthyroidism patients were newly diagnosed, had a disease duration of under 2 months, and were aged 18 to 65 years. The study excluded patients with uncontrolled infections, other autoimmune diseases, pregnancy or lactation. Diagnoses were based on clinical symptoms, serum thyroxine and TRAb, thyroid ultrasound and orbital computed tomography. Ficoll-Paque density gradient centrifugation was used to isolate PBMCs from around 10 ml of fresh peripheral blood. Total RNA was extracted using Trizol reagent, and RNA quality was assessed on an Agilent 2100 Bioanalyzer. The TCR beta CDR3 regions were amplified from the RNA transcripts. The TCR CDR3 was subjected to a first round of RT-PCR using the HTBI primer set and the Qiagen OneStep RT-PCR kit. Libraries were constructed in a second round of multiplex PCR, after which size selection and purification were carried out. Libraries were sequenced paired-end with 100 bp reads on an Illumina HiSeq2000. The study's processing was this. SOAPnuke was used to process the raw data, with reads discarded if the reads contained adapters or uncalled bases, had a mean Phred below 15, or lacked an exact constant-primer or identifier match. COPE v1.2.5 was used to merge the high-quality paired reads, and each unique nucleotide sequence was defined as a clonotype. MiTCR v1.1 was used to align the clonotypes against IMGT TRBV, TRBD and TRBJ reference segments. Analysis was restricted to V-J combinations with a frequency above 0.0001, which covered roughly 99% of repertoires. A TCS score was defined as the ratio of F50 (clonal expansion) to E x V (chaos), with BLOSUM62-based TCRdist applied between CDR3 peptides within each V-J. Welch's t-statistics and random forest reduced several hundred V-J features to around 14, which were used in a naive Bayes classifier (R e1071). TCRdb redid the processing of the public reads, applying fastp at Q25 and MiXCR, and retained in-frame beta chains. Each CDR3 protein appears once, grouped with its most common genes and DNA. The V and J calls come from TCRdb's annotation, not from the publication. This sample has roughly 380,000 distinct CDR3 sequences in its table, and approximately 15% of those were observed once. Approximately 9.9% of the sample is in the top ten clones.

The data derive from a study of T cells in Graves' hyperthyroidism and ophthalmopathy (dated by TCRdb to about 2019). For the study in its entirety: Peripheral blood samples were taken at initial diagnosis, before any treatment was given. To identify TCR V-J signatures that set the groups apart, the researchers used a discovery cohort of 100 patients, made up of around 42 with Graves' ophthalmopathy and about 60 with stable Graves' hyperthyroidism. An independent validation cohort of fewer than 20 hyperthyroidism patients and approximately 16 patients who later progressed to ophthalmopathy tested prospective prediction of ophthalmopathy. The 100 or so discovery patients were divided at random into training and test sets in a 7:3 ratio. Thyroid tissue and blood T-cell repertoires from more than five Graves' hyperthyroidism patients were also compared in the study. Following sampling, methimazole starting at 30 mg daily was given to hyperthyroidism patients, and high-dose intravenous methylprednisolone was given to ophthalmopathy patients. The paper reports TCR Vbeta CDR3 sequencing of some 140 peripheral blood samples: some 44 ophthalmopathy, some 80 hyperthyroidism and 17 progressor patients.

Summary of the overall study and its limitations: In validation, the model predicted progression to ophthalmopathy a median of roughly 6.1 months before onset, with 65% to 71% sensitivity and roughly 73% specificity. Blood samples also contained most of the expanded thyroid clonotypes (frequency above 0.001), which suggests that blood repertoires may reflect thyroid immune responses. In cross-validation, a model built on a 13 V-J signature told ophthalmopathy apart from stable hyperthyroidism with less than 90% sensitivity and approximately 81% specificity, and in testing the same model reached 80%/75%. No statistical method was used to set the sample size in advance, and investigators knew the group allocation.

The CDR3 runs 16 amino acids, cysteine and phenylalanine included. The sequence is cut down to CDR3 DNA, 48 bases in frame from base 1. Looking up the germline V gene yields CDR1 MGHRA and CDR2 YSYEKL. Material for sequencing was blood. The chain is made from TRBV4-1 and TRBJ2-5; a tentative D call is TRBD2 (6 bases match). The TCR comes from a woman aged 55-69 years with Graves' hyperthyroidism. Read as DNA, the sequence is TGTGCCAGCAGCCAAGGCCTAGCGCTCTTCCAAGAGACCCAGTACTTC. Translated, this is CASSQGLALFQETQYF.